This T cell receptor beta chain was obtained from a study of blood T cell repertoires in COVID-19. At the level of the study: Nucleic acid was either cDNA or gDNA, and it came from T cells, B-cell-depleted T cells, or PBMCs.

In the source study's methods: Estimation of nucleated cell counts was performed using reference gene primer amplification. The repertoire was sequenced with immunoSEQ multiplex PCR; TCRdb's copy has only in-frame clones and lacks some. The V and J calls and clone size were taken over from that table, and D and trimming were inferred from the DNA. The profile shows 30,000 to 40,000 clones, about 92% of them singletons. The clonotype originates from a man at least 80 years old with acute or convalescent COVID-19. The sequencing sample was made of peripheral blood.

CDR3 bases: TGTGCCAGTAGTATAGTGGGGGCAATGCAGGAGAAAGCTTTCTTT. Protein product: CASSIVGAMQEKAFF. The chain carries TRBV19 and TRBJ1-1, with D possibly matching TRBD1 (6 bases). CDR1 is LNHDA, CDR2 SQIVND, per germline (reference sequence). V was pared by 1 base and J by 9 bases, with 18 bases between. The CDR3 covers 15 residues.